Here is one T cell receptor beta chain with its context. The target antigen is unknown. Random hexamers served to reverse transcribe about 0.45 to 1 ug RNA. An immunoSEQ multiplex PCR generated amplified TCR beta CDR3 products spanning 54 Vbeta and 13 Jbeta. TCRdb ran MiXCR on the immunoSEQ multiplex PCR reads and lists one entry per CDR3 protein. The sample has approximately 260,000 distinct CDR3 sequences; less than 96% are singletons. The data stem from a study of CD8 T cells in Susac syndrome. Turning to the study itself: Patients with Susac syndrome were therapy-naive, on corticosteroids, or on intravenous immunoglobulin alone at the time that blood was drawn.

Germline V gene data show CDR1 as SNHLY and CDR2 as FYNNEI. This CDR3 has 13 residues. V lost 7 bases and J 0 bases, leaving 6 bases between the germline ends. Whole-study findings and limits: When the CD4+ T cell repertoires of patients with Susac syndrome were examined, they did not show any clonal expansion.

It was negative isolation that provided the CD8+ and CD4+ T cells, whereas TEMRA cells were enriched by FACS. This sequence was found in a human donor with Susac syndrome. The chain employs TRBV2 and TRBJ2-2; no clear D. The sample consisted of CD4+ T cells from PBMCs. The chain's CDR3 is CASKGTNTGELFF. The CDR3 coding sequence is TGTGCCAGCAAAGGAACGAACACCGGGGAGCTGTTTTTT.